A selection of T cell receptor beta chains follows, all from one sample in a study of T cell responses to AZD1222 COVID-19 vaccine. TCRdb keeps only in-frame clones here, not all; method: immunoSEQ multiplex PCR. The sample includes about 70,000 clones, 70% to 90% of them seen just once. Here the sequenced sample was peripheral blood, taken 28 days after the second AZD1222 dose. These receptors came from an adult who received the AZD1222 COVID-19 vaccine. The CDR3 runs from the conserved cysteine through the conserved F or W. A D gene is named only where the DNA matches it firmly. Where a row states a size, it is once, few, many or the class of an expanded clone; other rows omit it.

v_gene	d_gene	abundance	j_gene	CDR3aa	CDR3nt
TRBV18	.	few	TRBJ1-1	CASSPTGNTEAFF	TGTGCCAGCTCACCAACGGGGAACACTGAAGCTTTCTTT
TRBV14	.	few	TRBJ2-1	CASSQAPRQGGHNEQFF	TGTGCCAGCAGCCAAGCCCCGAGGCAGGGTGGCCACAATGAGCAGTTCTTC
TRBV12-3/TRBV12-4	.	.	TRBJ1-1	CASSLGNHYEAFF	TGTGCCAGCAGTTTAGGAAACCACTATGAGGCTTTCTTT
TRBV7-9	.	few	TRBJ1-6	CASSLNNYNSPLHF	TGTGCCAGCAGCTTAAATAACTATAATTCACCCCTCCACTTT
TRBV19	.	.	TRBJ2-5	CASTLGGSEETQYF	TGTGCCAGTACCCTTGGGGGCAGCGAAGAGACCCAGTACTTC
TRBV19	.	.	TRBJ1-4	CASTGRANEKLFF	TGTGCCAGTACCGGAAGGGCTAATGAAAAACTGTTTTTT
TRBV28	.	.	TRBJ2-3	CASSLTGVTTDTQYF	TGTGCCAGCAGTTTAACGGGAGTCACCACAGATACGCAGTATTTT
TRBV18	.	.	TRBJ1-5	CASSQLSDVQPQHF	TGTGCCAGCTCACAATTATCGGATGTTCAGCCCCAGCATTTT
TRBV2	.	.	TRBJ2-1	CASGAGRGSYNEQFF	TGTGCCAGCGGGGCCGGCCGGGGCTCCTACAATGAGCAGTTCTTC
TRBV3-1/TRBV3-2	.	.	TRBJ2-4	CATGGRGGSIQYF	TGTGCCACGGGGGGCAGGGGAGGAAGCATTCAGTACTTC
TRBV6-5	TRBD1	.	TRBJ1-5	CASSRGTGGLQPQHF	TGTGCCAGCAGTCGCGGGACAGGGGGACTTCAGCCCCAGCATTTT
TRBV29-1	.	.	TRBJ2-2	CSVRLGLNTGELFF	TGCAGCGTGAGGCTTGGGCTGAACACCGGGGAGCTGTTTTTT
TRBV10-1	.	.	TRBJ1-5	CASSQRPEGYQPQHF	TGCGCCAGCAGTCAACGGCCGGAGGGGTATCAGCCCCAGCATTTT
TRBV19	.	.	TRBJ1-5	CASTRRGVGQPQHF	TGTGCCAGTACCCGAAGGGGGGTCGGGCAGCCCCAGCATTTT
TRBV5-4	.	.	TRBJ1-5	CASSTWDSNQPQHF	TGTGCCAGCAGTACGTGGGATAGCAATCAGCCCCAGCATTTT
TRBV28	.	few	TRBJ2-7	CASSWGSGLYEQYF	TGTGCCAGCAGTTGGGGGAGTGGGCTCTACGAGCAGTACTTC
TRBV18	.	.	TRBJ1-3	CASSPQGENTIYF	TGTGCCAGCTCACCTCAGGGAGAAAACACCATATATTTT
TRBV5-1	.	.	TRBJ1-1	CASSLDWGNTEAFF	TGCGCCAGCAGCTTGGATTGGGGGAACACTGAAGCTTTCTTT
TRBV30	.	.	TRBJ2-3	CAWRPGYSTDTQYF	TGTGCCTGGAGACCGGGCTATAGCACAGATACGCAGTATTTT
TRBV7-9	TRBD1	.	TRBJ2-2	CASSPTGVGELFF	TGTGCCAGCAGCCCCACAGGGGTCGGGGAGCTGTTTTTT
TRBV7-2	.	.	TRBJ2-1	CASSLLVVEQFF	TGTGCCAGCAGCTTATTAGTTGTTGAGCAGTTCTTC
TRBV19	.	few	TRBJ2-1	CASSIYSGDEQFF	TGTGCCAGTAGTATATACAGTGGCGATGAGCAGTTCTTC
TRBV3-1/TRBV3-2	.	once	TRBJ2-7	CASSAVASATYEQYF	TGTGCCAGCAGCGCTGTCGCCTCGGCTACTTACGAGCAGTACTTC
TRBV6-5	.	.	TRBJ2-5	CGSRTGRAETQYF	TGTGGCAGTAGGACCGGTCGGGCAGAGACCCAGTACTTC
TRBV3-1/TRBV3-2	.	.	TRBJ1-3	CASSPRRQTSNSGNTIYF	TGTGCCAGCAGCCCTCGTCGACAGACCTCTAACTCTGGAAACACCATATATTTT
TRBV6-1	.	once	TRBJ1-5	CASSELLNSNQPQHF	TGTGCCAGCAGTGAATTACTTAATAGCAATCAGCCCCAGCATTTT
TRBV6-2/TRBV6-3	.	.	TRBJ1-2	CASSYRDNYGYTF	TGTGCCAGCAGTTACAGGGACAACTATGGCTACACCTTC
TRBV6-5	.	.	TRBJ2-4	CASSYSKGTAKNIQYF	TGTGCCAGCAGTTACTCTAAGGGGACGGCCAAAAACATTCAGTACTTC
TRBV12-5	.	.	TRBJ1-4	CASGRQSEKLFF	TGTGCTAGTGGAAGACAGTCTGAAAAACTGTTTTTT
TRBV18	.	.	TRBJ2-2	CASSPPTMGGIGELFF	TGTGCCAGCTCACCACCGACGATGGGCGGGATCGGGGAGCTGTTTTTT
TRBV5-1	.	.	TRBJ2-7	CASSLTGRGEQYF	TGCGCCAGCAGCTTGACAGGGAGAGGCGAGCAGTACTTC
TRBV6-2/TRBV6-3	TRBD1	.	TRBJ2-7	CASSSRRGRDVWTYEQYF	TGTGCCAGCAGTTCCCGCAGGGGGCGCGATGTTTGGACCTACGAGCAGTACTTC
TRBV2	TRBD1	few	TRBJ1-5	CASSGDRGHQPQHF	TGTGCCAGCAGTGGAGACAGGGGGCATCAGCCCCAGCATTTT